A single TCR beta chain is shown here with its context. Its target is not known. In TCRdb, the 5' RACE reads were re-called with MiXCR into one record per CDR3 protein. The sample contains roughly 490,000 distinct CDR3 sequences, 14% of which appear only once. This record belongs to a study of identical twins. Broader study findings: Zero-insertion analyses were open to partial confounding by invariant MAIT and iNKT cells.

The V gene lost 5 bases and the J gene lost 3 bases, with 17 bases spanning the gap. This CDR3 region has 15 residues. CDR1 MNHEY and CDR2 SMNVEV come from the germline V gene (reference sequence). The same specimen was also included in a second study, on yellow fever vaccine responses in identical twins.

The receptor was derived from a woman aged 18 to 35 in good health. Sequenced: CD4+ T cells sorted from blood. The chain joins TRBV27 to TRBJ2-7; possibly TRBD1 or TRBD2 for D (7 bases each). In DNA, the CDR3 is TGTGCCAGCAGTCCCCAGGGAGGGGGCTTCTACGAGCAGTACTTC. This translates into CASSPQGGGFYEQYF.